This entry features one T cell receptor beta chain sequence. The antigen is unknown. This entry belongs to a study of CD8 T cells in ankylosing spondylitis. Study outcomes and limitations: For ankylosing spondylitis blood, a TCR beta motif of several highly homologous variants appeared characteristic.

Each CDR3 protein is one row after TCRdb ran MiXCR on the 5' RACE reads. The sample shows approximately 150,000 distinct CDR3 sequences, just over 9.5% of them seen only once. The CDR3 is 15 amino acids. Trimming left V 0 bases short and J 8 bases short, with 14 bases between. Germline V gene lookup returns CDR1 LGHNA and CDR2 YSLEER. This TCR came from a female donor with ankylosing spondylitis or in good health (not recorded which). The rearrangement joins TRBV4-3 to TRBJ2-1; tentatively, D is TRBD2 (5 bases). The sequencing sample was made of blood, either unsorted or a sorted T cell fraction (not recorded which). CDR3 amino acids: CASSQDYGLAYEQFF. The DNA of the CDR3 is TGCGCCAGCAGCCAAGATTACGGACTGGCATATGAGCAGTTCTTC.